This T cell receptor (beta chain) was observed in a study of T-cell reconstitution after alpha-beta-depleted transplantation in children. This sample's TCRbeta library carried unique molecular identifier barcodes. TCRdb re-analysed the PCR reads in MiXCR, keeping a single row per CDR3 protein. The sample holds nearly 550,000 distinct CDR3 sequences, about a sixth seen once. This clonotype was counted a few times. The source was PBMCs from the stem cell graft donor, collected from the stem cell graft. This TCR derives from a human donor who donated a stem cell graft to a child with acute lymphoblastic leukemia.

CDR3 sequence: CASSPTGGTHYEQYF. In DNA, the CDR3 is TGTGCCAGCTCACCAACTGGAGGGACCCACTACGAGCAGTACTTC. This chain links TRBV18 with TRBJ2-7, with TRBD2 as a possible D gene (6 bases). V was trimmed by 2 bases and J by 3 bases, leaving 14 bases between them. The CDR3 length is 15 residues. CDR1 and CDR2 from the germline V gene are KGHSH and LQKENI.